The 30 T cell receptor beta chains in this list originate from one sample, sequenced in a study of blood T cell repertoires in COVID-19. This table comes from immunoSEQ multiplex PCR, and its TCRdb copy is limited to in-frame clones, with some not included. Among approximately 400,000 clones listed, over 65% were seen once. Sequenced input: peripheral blood. These receptors all come from a human donor with acute or convalescent COVID-19. The donor label of this sample is uncertain.

The V gene is TRBV24-1, the J gene TRBJ2-4, with 8 bases that match TRBD2. With 9 bases clipped from V and 10 bases from J, the junction kept 4 bases outside the gene matches. The CDR3 has 11 residues. Looked up from germline, CDR1 is KGHDR and CDR2 is SFDVKD. Here the CDR3 reads CATQGGRIQYF. CDR3 nucleotide sequence: TGTGCCACCCAGGGCGGGAGGATTCAGTACTTC.

V usage is TRBV28 and J usage is TRBJ1-5; no firm D call. The germline V gene has CDR1 MDHEN and CDR2 SYDVKM. The V and J ends lost 5 bases and 15 bases respectively, with 23 bases between them. The CDR3 loop spans 14 amino acids. This chain's CDR3 is CASSISSGQSLGHF. The CDR3 DNA follows: TGTGCCAGCAGTATTTCGTCGGGTCAATCCTTAGGGCATTTT.

The gene calls are TRBV12-3 or TRBV12-4 and TRBJ2-2, with a weak D call TRBD2 (5 bases). CDR3 length: 13 residues. The V end was cut by 2 bases, the J end by 7 bases, with 8 bases between. The CDR3 protein is CASSLSGIGELFF. The CDR3 DNA reads as TGTGCCAGCAGTTTATCGGGGATCGGGGAGCTGTTTTTT.

The chain has TRBV6-5 and TRBJ2-1; TRBD2 matches at 10 bases. Germline values: CDR1 MNHEY, CDR2 SVGAGI. V dropped 2 bases and J dropped 8; count of bases not matched to a gene: 6. The CDR3 contains 15 residues. CDR3 region: CASSYGSGRDYEQFF. The CDR3 DNA reads as TGTGCCAGCAGTTACGGAAGCGGGAGGGACTATGAGCAGTTCTTC.

The chain combines TRBV14 with TRBJ2-7; 8 bases match TRBD2. The junction had 8 bases not matched to a gene; V was cut back by 4 bases and J by 6 bases. Per the germline V gene, CDR1 is SGHDN and CDR2 is FVKESK. The CDR3 has 14 amino acids. The CDR3 DNA reads TGTGCCAGCAGCCGAAATAGCGGGACTTTCGAGCAGTACTTC. This codes for CASSRNSGTFEQYF.

There are a few counts of this clone. The V call is TRBV6-5, the J call TRBJ1-1; D perhaps matches TRBD1 (5 bases). V lost 6 bases and J 1 base, leaving 15 bases between the germline ends. Germline-derived CDR1 and CDR2 are MNHEY and SVGAGI. The CDR3 covers 15 residues. CDR3 nucleotides: TGTGCCAGCAGAACAAGGGGACTGGGGAACACTGAAGCTTTCTTT. Protein sequence: CASRTRGLGNTEAFF.

The chain recombines TRBV5-8 with TRBJ2-3; 8 bases align to TRBD2. There are 15 residues in the CDR3. The V gene end was trimmed by 2 bases and the J gene end by 5 bases; junction bases not matched to a gene: 7. Germline lookup yields CDR1 SGHTS and CDR2 YDEGEE. The CDR3 is CASSFTGGAVDTQYF. The CDR3 nucleotides are TGTGCCAGCAGCTTCACCGGGGGGGCGGTAGATACGCAGTATTTT.

This sequence joins TRBV19 and TRBJ2-5; D remains unclear. The CDR3 sequence is 14 residues long. The germline CDR1 and CDR2 sequences are LNHDA and SQIVND (reference sequence). Trimming left V 1 base short and J 1 base short, with 7 bases between. The CDR3: CASSIGVSQETQYF. CDR3 DNA: TGTGCCAGTAGTATAGGTGTCAGCCAAGAGACCCAGTACTTC.

The gene calls are TRBV28 and TRBJ1-2; 10 positions agree with TRBD1. Losses at the gene ends were 5 bases for V and 14 bases for J; bases not matched to a gene: 8. This CDR3 is 12 amino acids long. Germline-derived CDR1 and CDR2 are MDHEN and SYDVKM. CDR3: CASSVRQGADTF. The CDR3 DNA sequence: TGTGCCAGCAGTGTAAGACAGGGGGCGGATACCTTC.

This clone is a singleton in its sample. The V gene is TRBV28, the J gene TRBJ2-3; D may be TRBD2 (6 bases). The CDR3 has 15 residues. Germline V gene lookup returns CDR1 MDHEN and CDR2 SYDVKM. V was clipped by 4 bases and J by 4 bases, with 15 bases between them. The CDR3 nucleotides read TGTGCCAGCAGTTCGACTAGTACAAGGGCAGATACGCAGTATTTT. Translated, it gives CASSSTSTRADTQYF.

The J gene is TRBJ1-1, the V gene TRBV3-1 (or the pseudogene TRBV3-2); D uncertain. CDR1 is LGHDT, CDR2 YNNKEL, per germline (reference sequence). V was cut by 3 bases and J by 4 bases, with 12 bases left in between. The CDR3 has 14 amino acids. CDR3 sequence: CASSQYGLGTEAFF. CDR3 DNA sequence: TGTGCCAGCAGCCAGTACGGGTTGGGCACTGAAGCTTTCTTT.

The CDR3 DNA sequence: TGCGCCAGCAGTGAGTCCGGGACTGGGGACGAGCAGTACTTC. Its translation is CASSESGTGDEQYF. The chain links TRBV10-2 to TRBJ2-7; D perhaps matches TRBD2 (6 bases). Trimming removed 0 bases from V and 5 bases from J, with 11 bases in between. The CDR3 loop spans 14 amino acids. Per the germline V gene, CDR1 is WSHSY and CDR2 is SAAADI.

V usage is TRBV2 and J usage is TRBJ1-5; 12 bases fit TRBD1. V shed 6 bases and J 6 bases; nucleotides not matched to a gene: 3. Germline CDR1 is SNHLY and CDR2 is FYNNEI. The CDR3 extends over 14 amino acids. The DNA for the CDR3 is TGTGCCAGCAGGGGGGACAGGGGGCTTCAGCCCCAGCATTTT. Its translation is CASRGDRGLQPQHF.

The chain recombines TRBV2 with TRBJ1-2; TRBD1 matches at 9 bases. The CDR3 contains 14 residues. CDR1 SNHLY and CDR2 FYNNEI come from the germline V gene. V trimming: 4 bases; J trimming: 6 bases; junction bases outside the gene matches: 6. The DNA for the CDR3 is TGTGCCAGCAGTGCACAGGGGGCCCTCGATGGCTACACCTTC. Protein sequence: CASSAQGALDGYTF.

This chain uses TRBV28 with TRBJ2-5, with a tentative D call TRBD1 (5 bases). The germline V gene has CDR1 MDHEN and CDR2 SYDVKM. V was clipped by 2 bases and J by 2 bases, with 12 bases between them. The CDR3 totals 15 residues. CDR3 sequence: CASSLLGAPQETQYF. In DNA, the CDR3 is TGTGCCAGCAGTTTACTAGGGGCACCACAAGAGACCCAGTACTTC.

The chain links TRBV27 to TRBJ2-3, with 7 bases fitting TRBD2. The CDR3 runs 14 residues. V lost 2 bases to trimming and J lost 4 bases; unmatched junction nucleotides: 3. Germline V gene data show CDR1 as MNHEY and CDR2 as SMNVEV (reference sequence). The DNA for the CDR3 is TGTGCCAGCAGTTTAGCGGGGGTCTCAGATACGCAGTATTTT. This gives the protein CASSLAGVSDTQYF.

The chain employs TRBV3-1 (or the pseudogene TRBV3-2) and TRBJ1-1; 7 nucleotides line up with TRBD1. The CDR3 extends over 17 amino acids. CDR1 and CDR2 from the germline V gene are LGHDT and YNNKEL (reference sequence). The junction had 16 bases not matched to a gene; V was cut back by 4 bases and J by 5 bases. In DNA, the CDR3 is TGTGCCAGCAGCCTGCGTAGGGGGCGAGACTTGATGACTGAAGCTTTCTTT. Its protein product is CASSLRRGRDLMTEAFF.

This clone was seen a few times. The chain uses TRBV5-5 and TRBJ1-3; tentative D call: TRBD1 (6 bases). CDR1 and CDR2 (germline): SGHKS, YYEKEE (reference sequence). This CDR3 region has 13 residues. The V gene lost 4 bases and the J gene lost 4 bases, with 9 bases spanning the gap. CDR3 coding DNA: TGTGCCAGCAGCCTGGGACAAGGAAACACCATATATTTT. Protein: CASSLGQGNTIYF.

This chain joins TRBV3-1 (or the pseudogene TRBV3-2) and TRBJ1-1, with D hard to call. CDR1 and CDR2 from the germline V gene are LGHDT and YNNKEL (reference sequence). The CDR3 spans 14 residues. Trimming took off 1 base at V and 3 bases at J, with 9 bases between the two ends. The CDR3 protein is CASSQGGSHTEAFF. The CDR3 region has the DNA TGTGCCAGCAGCCAAGGAGGGTCGCACACTGAAGCTTTCTTT.

The V gene is TRBV6-5, the J gene TRBJ2-3, with 11 bases identical to TRBD2. The CDR3 covers 14 residues. V shed 7 bases, J shed 4 bases, and the junction held 4 bases outside the gene matches. From germline, CDR1 is MNHEY and CDR2 SVGAGI. The CDR3 here is CASTGTSGADTQYF. The CDR3 DNA follows: TGTGCCAGCACTGGGACTAGCGGAGCAGATACGCAGTATTTT.

The chain is built from TRBV6-5 and TRBJ2-3; TRBD2 matches 13 bases. Trimming removed 4 bases from V and 5 bases from J; junction bases left unmatched: 3. This CDR3 contains 15 residues. CDR1 MNHEY and CDR2 SVGAGI come from the germline V gene. The chain's CDR3 is CASSSRTSGRDTQYF. The CDR3 nucleotides are TGTGCCAGCAGTTCCCGGACTAGCGGGAGAGATACGCAGTATTTT.

The chain couples TRBV9 to TRBJ1-1; D might be TRBD1 (5 bases). Per the germline V gene, CDR1 is SGDLS and CDR2 is YYNGEE. Trimming pared 3 bases from V and 7 bases from J, leaving 22 bases between. This CDR3 has 16 residues. CDR3 DNA sequence: TGTGCCAGCAGCGACAGTCCATTGGGAGGGGCCGGTGAAGCTTTCTTT. Translating it yields CASSDSPLGGAGEAFF.

The rearrangement uses TRBV27 and TRBJ2-7; 8 nucleotides agree with TRBD2. From germline, CDR1 is MNHEY and CDR2 SMNVEV (reference sequence). The V segment lost 6 bases and the J segment 0 bases; nucleotides outside the gene matches: 13. The CDR3 contains 17 residues. CDR3 nucleotides: TGTGCCAGCAGCCCAACCTTACCGGGACTAGGCTCCTACGAGCAGTACTTC. Amino acids: CASSPTLPGLGSYEQYF.

The chain is built from TRBV28 and TRBJ1-2, with no clear D. Germline V gene data show CDR1 as MDHEN and CDR2 as SYDVKM. There are 12 residues in the CDR3. V lost 3 bases and J 7 bases, leaving 9 bases between the germline ends. CDR3 bases: TGTGCCAGCAGTTTTGGGCTGGGTGGCTACACCTTC. Protein: CASSFGLGGYTF.

In its sample, this clone was seen a few times. The chain combines TRBV28 with TRBJ1-3; no clear D gene. The germline V and J ends were trimmed by 8 bases and 7 bases, with 15 bases remaining between them. Looked up from germline, CDR1 is MDHEN and CDR2 is SYDVKM. There are 13 residues in the CDR3. The CDR3, as DNA: TGTGCCAGCTGGCCAGGACTAGGGAACACCATATATTTT. Translating it yields CASWPGLGNTIYF.

This clone was observed many times. CDR3: CASSLVIRLQGTNEKLFF. CDR3 in DNA: TGTGCCAGCAGCTTAGTAATCCGCTTACAGGGAACTAATGAAAAACTGTTTTTT. The gene calls are TRBV7-8 and TRBJ1-4; tentatively, D is TRBD1 (6 bases). This CDR3 is 18 amino acids long. Germline assignment: CDR1 SGHVS and CDR2 FQNEAQ. V was shortened by 1 base and J by 1 base, with 16 bases between the two germline ends.

This clone was detected many times. V is TRBV28 and J is TRBJ1-3; D gene unclear. The V and J ends lost 2 bases and 8 bases respectively, with 10 bases between them. Per the germline V gene, CDR1 is MDHEN and CDR2 is SYDVKM. This CDR3 region has 13 residues. The CDR3 sequence is CASSLDGLYTIYF. For the CDR3, the DNA is TGTGCCAGCAGTTTAGATGGCTTGTACACCATATATTTT.

The chain recombines TRBV13 with TRBJ1-1; 8 nucleotides align to TRBD1. From germline, CDR1 is PRHDT and CDR2 FYEKMQ (reference sequence). The V gene end was trimmed by 5 bases and the J gene end by 5 bases; junction bases not matched to a gene: 7. The CDR3 consists of 14 residues. The DNA of the CDR3 is TGTGCCAGCAGCCCCGCGGACAGGGAAACTGAAGCTTTCTTT. Translating it yields CASSPADRETEAFF.

The rearrangement joins TRBV5-6 to TRBJ2-1; tentatively, D is TRBD2 (5 bases). CDR1 is SGHDT, CDR2 YYEEEE, per germline. The CDR3 covers 12 residues. Trimming shortened V by 5 bases and J by 9 bases, and 12 bases separated the two germline ends. CDR3 region: CASRSAAGEQFF. The DNA of the CDR3 is TGTGCCAGCAGGTCAGCTGCGGGTGAGCAGTTCTTC.

The chain has TRBV6-5 and TRBJ1-1; D not resolved. The CDR3 extends over 15 amino acids. The germline V and J ends were trimmed by 0 bases and 0 bases, with 8 bases remaining between them. Germline assignment: CDR1 MNHEY and CDR2 SVGAGI. The chain's CDR3 is CASSYSWPMNTEAFF. The DNA of the CDR3 is TGTGCCAGCAGTTACTCGTGGCCGATGAACACTGAAGCTTTCTTT.